The clone carrying this T cell receptor (beta chain) was observed a single time. The sample originates from a study of spatial heterogeneity in lung cancer. A distinct unique molecular identifier was carried by each TCR cDNA molecule. TCRdb passed the 5' RACE reads through MiXCR, listing each CDR3 protein once. The sample contains about 94,000 distinct CDR3 sequences, around 19% of which appear only once. Time point given: blood at routine non-recurrence follow-up after resection. Whole RNA obtained from tumor, nontumor lung or frozen PBMC underwent sequencing without sorting. Germline V lookup: CDR1 SNHLY, CDR2 FYNNEI. Trimming stripped 7 bases from V and 6 bases from J, with 21 bases between. This CDR3 spans 16 amino acids.

The sequence derives from a male donor with early-stage non-small cell lung cancer. The genes are TRBV2 and TRBJ2-2; a weak D match, TRBD1 (5 bases). This material consisted of PBMCs, taken at follow-up. The CDR3 loop is CASIVDTTIRPGELFF. The CDR3 coding sequence is TGTGCCAGCATTGTGGACACAACGATACGGCCCGGGGAGCTGTTTTTT. The variable domain in full, with the rest retrieved from reference TRBV2 and TRBJ2-2, is EPEVTQTPSHQVTQMGQEVILRCVPISNHLYFYWYRQILGQKVEFLVSFYNNEISEKSEIFDDQFSVERPDGSNFTLKIRSTKLEDSAMYFCASIVDTTIRPGELFFGEGSRLTVL.